This entry concerns a single T cell receptor (beta chain). The antigen it binds to is not known. Base qualities are not at hand, and no much larger clone is one base apart. The data were obtained in a study of shared clonotypes between healthy human individuals (TCRdb year 2020). General notes on the study: A few men and two women, aged 18 to 49 years, made up the cohort. For each donor, CD4 naive and CD4 memory were each run on three plates, CD8 naive on two plates, and CD8 memory on one plate. Blood TCR repertoires of several healthy adults were deeply sequenced to estimate repertoire size and the extent of clonotype sharing between individuals. To increase sequencing depth and limit assay-specific biases, different laboratories used diverse techniques to prepare libraries and sequence TCR repertoires. Leukapheresis yielded between about 0.9 and 8.9 billion PBMCs per donor. What the research found in general, with its limitations: Pairwise subsampling indicated that sequencing depth was expected to affect the degree of clonotype sharing among donors. Compared with non-shared clonotypes, clonotypes shared by all four sorted-subset donors had higher generation probabilities. Even with the large sequencing depth, rarefaction of the sorted-subset datasets indicated that sequencing was incomplete. Naive subsets generally had larger estimated clonotype richness than memory subsets did. Across several donors, about 5.2% of naive CD4, over 3% of naive CD8, around 2.1% of memory CD4, and roughly 0.41% of memory CD8 clonotypes were shared. Sampling was limited to blood, and TCR repertoires in tissue likely differ from TCR repertoires in blood. The genetic and exposure-history diversity represented was limited by the small number of donors.

TCR CDR3 regions were amplified from genomic DNA by multiplex PCR using the deep immunoSEQ assay. Extracted genomic DNA from each cell subset was spread evenly across all wells of several immunoSEQ 96-well plates, with each plate serving as a replicate. For sorted subsets, approximately 190 ng of genomic DNA, equivalent to 25,000 to 30,000 T cell genomes, went into each replicate PCR. Purified libraries were measured with a Qubit 3.0 fluorometer, size-checked on a Bioanalyzer 2100, and measured again with the KAPA Library Quantification kit. Every immunoSEQ 96-well plate was sequenced on a dedicated single-read 150-cycle Illumina NextSeq 550 flow cell. On the study's bioinformatics: Because the immunoSEQ output included only junctional sequences and no quality scores, the filtering could not be the same as the filtering used for full-length reads. To assign V/J genes and CDR3, sequences were annotated using PyIR, a Python wrapper for IgBLAST v1.9, with IMGT germline references. Reads were filtered out if the reads had weak V/J assignments (E-value above 1e-6), no CDR3, stop codons, out-of-frame junctions, or ambiguous translated residues. A V3J clonotype was defined by an identical inferred V gene, J gene, and CDR3 amino acid sequence. The percentage overlap between two repertoires was calculated by dividing the number of shared unique clonotypes by the size of the smaller repertoire. Richness of each repertoire was evaluated using RTK rarefaction, the Chao1 estimator, and Recon v2.1 estimates of unobserved clonotypes. For all TCRbeta clonotypes obtained by the gDNA method from a few donors, generation probabilities were computed with OLGA. The immuneACCESS repertoire file appears here via TCRdb, limited to in-frame rearrangements. These files lack a portion of the clones; in checked studies, under half of the deficit traces to unresolved V genes, and the cause of the others is not known. V and J calls plus clone size are reproduced from that table; the DNA served to infer D and trimming. The sample records about 2.1 million clones, 85% to 95% of which are singletons. The top ten clones comprise under 2% of the sample.

CD8 naive samples were obtained by positive selection for CCR7 among CD45RO-negative cells, yielding a CD45RA+CCR7+ population from which TemRA cells were excluded. The donors were healthy, HIV-negative adults who had no recently reported acute infections or vaccinations. All donors were Caucasian adults living in Nashville, Tennessee, USA. After blood collection by leukapheresis, PBMCs were isolated using Ficoll-Histopaque density gradient centrifugation and then cryopreserved in the vapor phase of liquid nitrogen. Analytical flow cytometry was used to check the purity and quantity of every magnetically sorted T cell population. Genomic DNA was isolated from each sorted fraction and quantified by UV absorbance on a Nanodrop 2000c. V and J lose 3 bases and 3 bases, and a span of 14 bases separates them. Measured from the cysteine to the phenylalanine, the CDR3 is 15 residues long. Only the CDR3 region is kept as DNA, spanning 45 bases read in frame from base 1. Per the germline V gene (reference sequence), MNHEY is the CDR1 and SMNVEV is the CDR2.

The material sequenced was naive CD8+ T cells from PBMCs. The cell subset or site label here, explained by the study, means: CD45RA+CCR7+. The TCR was taken from a man aged 18 to 30 in good health. Some clones in this sample may be carry-over from other donors' samples. This chain is built from TRBV27 and TRBJ1-1; a tentative D match to TRBD1 spans 5 bases. The DNA sequence reads TGTGCCAGCAGTTTTCTGGGGCAGGCGGACACTGAAGCTTTCTTT. Its protein reads: CASSFLGQADTEAFF.